A single sample is the source of the 18 T cell receptor beta chains below, sequenced in a study of CD8+ T cells in alopecia areata. Cells that came from pooled cutaneous lymph nodes were sorted using CD4, CD8alpha, NKG2D, NKG2ACE and other markers. Extracted from the samples, RNA was reverse transcribed into cDNA to serve as the sequencing template. Clones were read by immunoSEQ multiplex PCR, and TCRdb kept only the in-frame ones, dropping some. Observed in the sample are some 18,000 clones, none of them singletons. Source material: CD8+ T cells sorted from a lymph node. The origin of the receptors is a C3H/HeJ mouse with alopecia areata. Mouse MHC haplotype: H2-k.

This clone was found a few times. Gene names refer to mouse genes. The DNA ends 4 residues before the CDR3 does, and the rest of the CDR3 is filled in from the germline J gene. This sequence joins TRBV13-1 and TRBJ2-3; D might be TRBD1 (6 bases). CDR1 is NSHNY and CDR2 is SYGAGN in the germline V gene. The CDR3 is 14 amino acids. The DNA read from the CDR3 is TGTGCCAGCAGTGATAAGGGACAACTAGAA. Amino acid sequence: CASSDKGQLE. The entire CDR3 reads CASSDKGQLETLYF.

The table lists this clone with many counts. Gene names refer to mouse genes. The sequence runs out 4 residues before the end of the CDR3; the remainder is reconstructed from the germline J gene. V usage is TRBV13-3 and J usage is TRBJ1-2, with TRBD1 matching over 9 bases. This CDR3 is 13 amino acids long. J was trimmed by 3 bases and V by 5 bases; bases with no gene match: 2. Germline V gene lookup returns CDR1 NNHDY and CDR2 SYVADS. The sequenced CDR3 bases are TGTGCCAGCAGGGGGACAGGGCACTCC. Protein product: CASRGTGHS. The whole CDR3 is CASRGTGHSDYTF.

This clone appeared many times. Mouse gene names and germline throughout. From the germline J gene comes the end of the CDR3, since the read stops 4 residues before it. The V call is TRBV1, the J call TRBJ1-2; TRBD1 aligns across 7 bases. This CDR3 spans 15 amino acids. Germline V gene data show CDR1 as NSQYPW and CDR2 as LRSPGD (reference sequence). V shed 3 bases, J shed 3 bases, and the junction held 7 bases outside the gene matches. CDR3 sequence: CTCSAAGGWDSDYTF. CDR3 DNA, as far as it was read: TGCACCTGCAGTGCGGCAGGGGGATGGGACTCC.

This clone was observed at least ten times. The gene names here belong to mouse. The read finishes 4 residues shy of the CDR3 end, and the germline J gene is used to complete it. The chain uses TRBV19 and TRBJ1-1; D possibly corresponds to TRBD1 (6 bases). Deletions cut 4 bases from V and 3 bases from J, with 7 bases between. The CDR3 sequence is 12 residues long. Germline V gives CDR1 FNHDT, CDR2 SITEND (reference sequence). CDR3 in amino acids: CASSSGDTEVFF. CDR3 DNA, as far as it was read: TGTGCCAGCAGTTCAGGGGACACA.

This clone came up many times. Each gene name is a mouse one. CDR3 protein: CASSDRVGQDTQYF. Partial CDR3 DNA: TGTGCCAGCAGTGACAGGGTGGGCCAAGAC. This chain connects TRBV13-3 to TRBJ2-5; D is possibly TRBD1 (5 bases). The DNA ends 4 residues before the CDR3 does, and the rest of the CDR3 is filled in from the germline J gene. V was trimmed by 2 bases and J by 2 bases, leaving 9 bases between them. There are 14 residues in the CDR3. Germline CDR1 reads NNHDY; CDR2 reads SYVADS. The entire variable domain, with the rest obtained from reference TRBV13-3 and TRBJ2-5, is as follows: EAAVTQSPRSKVAVTGGKVTLSCHQTNNHDYMYWYRQDTGHGLRLIHYSYVADSTEKGDIPDGYKASRPSQENFSLILELASLSQTAVYFCASSDRVGQDTQYFGPGTRLLVL.

In regard to this clone: Mouse germline and gene names are used. The CDR3 goes on 4 residues after the read ends, and that part is filled in from the germline J gene. V is TRBV29 and J is TRBJ2-3, with D possibly matching TRBD1 (5 bases). The ends were cut back, 2 bases at V and 0 bases at J, with 9 bases in the middle. Per the germline V gene, CDR1 is MSHET and CDR2 is SYDVDS. The CDR3 length is 15 residues. CDR3 in amino acids: CASSLATASAETLYF. The sequenced CDR3 bases are TGTGCTAGCAGTTTAGCGACAGCTAGTGCAGAA.

This clone was found a few times. All gene names here are mouse names. Read data end 4 residues before the CDR3 end; the end is taken from the germline J gene. The genes are TRBV19 and TRBJ1-1; 12 bases match TRBD1. The CDR3 runs 15 residues. Germline V gene data show CDR1 as FNHDT and CDR2 as SITEND (reference sequence). The V gene end was trimmed by 4 bases and the J gene end by 3 bases; junction bases not matched to a gene: 4. The sequenced part of the CDR3 DNA is TGTGCCAGCAGTTCGGGACAGGGGGCTGACACA. Its protein product is CASSSGQGADT. The entire CDR3 is CASSSGQGADTEVFF.

This clone occurred many times. Each gene name is a mouse one. The CDR3 end lies 4 residues beyond the end of the read and is filled in from the germline J gene. The V call is TRBV13-3, the J call TRBJ2-5; tentatively, D is TRBD1 (6 bases). V lost 2 bases, J lost 0 bases, and 10 bases lay in between. Germline V gene sequence: CDR1 NNHDY, CDR2 SYVADS. CDR3 length: 15 amino acids. CDR3 amino acids: CASSEGTLNQDTQYF. The CDR3 DNA, read in part, is TGTGCCAGCAGTGAAGGGACACTTAACCAAGAC.

Many counts were recorded for this clone. Genes and germline come from the mouse. The read gets to within 4 residues of the CDR3 end, and the germline J gene fills in the rest. J is TRBJ2-1 and V is TRBV13-3; 10 nucleotides line up with TRBD1. Germline V lookup: CDR1 NNHDY, CDR2 SYVADS. CDR3 length: 16 amino acids. V shed 2 bases, J shed 5 bases, and the junction held 7 bases outside the gene matches. The sequenced part of the CDR3 DNA is TGTGCCAGCAGTGACCCCGGACAGGGGGTTAATGCT. Its translation: CASSDPGQGVNA. The whole CDR3 protein is CASSDPGQGVNAEQFF.

Details on this clone: At residue 12, the DNA translation does not agree with TCRdb's protein; the protein displayed here is the one encoded by the DNA. Germline and genes here are mouse. The observed sequence ends 3 residues before the CDR3 terminus, with the missing tail filled in from the germline J gene. The chain is built from TRBV13-2 and TRBJ1-6; TRBD1 agrees at 10 bases. TRBJ1-6 has ORF status, its function being uncertain. The J segment lost 8 bases and the V segment lost 1 base, leaving 3 bases of the junction unmatched. Germline V lookup: CDR1 NNHNN, CDR2 SYGAGS (reference sequence). This CDR3 contains 15 residues. The sequenced CDR3 bases are TGTGCCAGCGGTGATCCGGGACAGGGGCATTCGCCC. Translating it yields CASGDPGQGHSP. The whole CDR3 reads CASGDPGQGHSPLYF.

This clone appeared a few times. The gene names here belong to mouse. With the read ending 4 residues before the CDR3 end, the germline J gene is used to fill in that end. J is TRBJ2-4 and V is TRBV13-3, with TRBD1 identical over 9 bases. The trim removed 1 base at V and 2 bases at J, leaving 2 bases unmatched. The CDR3 covers 15 residues. Germline values: CDR1 NNHDY, CDR2 SYVADS. CDR3 DNA, as far as it was read: TGTGCCAGCAGTGATTGGACAGGGGTTCAAAAC. This codes for CASSDWTGVQN. The CDR3 in its entirety is CASSDWTGVQNTLYF.

This clone was observed many times. Gene labels here are mouse ones. The read is 4 residues too short to cover the CDR3 end, so that end is filled in from the germline J gene. V is TRBV14 and J is TRBJ2-1, with 11 positions matching TRBD2. This CDR3 has 15 residues. V was pared by 4 bases and J by 5 bases, with 5 bases of the junction left unmatched. Germline CDR1 SGHDT, CDR2 FRDEAV. The CDR3 here is CASSPHWGGDAEQFF. The sequenced part of the CDR3 DNA is TGTGCCAGCAGTCCCCACTGGGGGGGCGATGCT.

This clone was found many times. Each gene name is a mouse one. Read sequence stops 4 residues before the CDR3 end, and the germline J gene provides the missing end. The rearrangement links TRBV1 to TRBJ1-4, with D uncertain. V lost 0 bases and J 0 bases, leaving 2 bases between the germline ends. CDR3 length: 14 amino acids. CDR1 is NSQYPW and CDR2 is LRSPGD in the germline V gene (reference sequence). The CDR3 reads CTCSADISNERLFF. The DNA read from the CDR3 is TGCACCTGCAGTGCAGACATTTCCAACGAA.

As regards this clone: Germline and genes: mouse. The read falls 4 residues short of the CDR3 end, and the missing part is taken from the germline J gene. The chain is built from TRBV16 and TRBJ2-1; 7 positions match TRBD2. Looked up from germline, CDR1 is SGHSA and CDR2 is FRNQAP. The CDR3 spans 13 residues. Trimming took 2 bases from V and 6 from J; bases not matched to a gene: 1. CDR3 DNA, as far as it was read: TGTGCAAGCAGCTTACTGGGGGTTGCT. Translated, it gives CASSLLGVA. The complete CDR3 sequence is CASSLLGVAEQFF.

This clone has ten or more counts. The listed genes are named as in mouse. The read stops 4 residues short of the end of the CDR3; the missing end is completed from the germline J gene. The gene calls are TRBV13-3 and TRBJ2-1, with TRBD1 matching 9 bases. J was trimmed by 5 bases and V by 3 bases; bases with no gene match: 0. CDR3 length: 13 amino acids. Germline CDR1 is NNHDY and CDR2 is SYVADS. The CDR3 is CASSGTGDAEQFF. The part of the CDR3 DNA that was read is TGTGCCAGCAGTGGGACAGGGGATGCT.

This clone was observed at least ten times. Here the gene names and germline are mouse. The CDR3 is cut off 4 residues early in the read; its end comes from the germline J gene. This chain joins TRBV13-3 and TRBJ1-1; the D gene is possibly TRBD1 (5 bases). This CDR3 has 14 residues. Per the germline V gene, CDR1 is NNHDY and CDR2 is SYVADS. CDR3 in amino acids: CASSDVAEGTEVFF. CDR3 bases read: TGTGCCAGCAGTGATGTGGCTGAGGGGACA.

As for this clone: Gene names and germline match the mouse. The CDR3 end is not reached by the read, which stops 4 residues before it; the germline J gene fills it in. The chain recombines TRBV29 with TRBJ1-1; D gene uncertain. CDR1 is MSHET, CDR2 SYDVDS, per germline. The CDR3 is 14 residues long. The germline V and J ends were trimmed by 0 bases and 3 bases, with 8 bases remaining between them. The DNA read from the CDR3 is TGTGCTAGCAGTTTATCGATCTGGGACACA. It specifies CASSLSIWDT. The entire CDR3 sequence reads CASSLSIWDTEVFF.

The sample holds a few counts of this clone. The listed genes are named as in mouse. Coverage ceases 4 residues before the CDR3 finishes, and the germline J gene fills in the end. The chain links TRBV1 to TRBJ2-3; TRBD1 matches at 7 bases. The CDR3 length is 14 residues. Trimming took 4 bases from V and 3 from J; bases not matched to a gene: 4. The germline gives CDR1 NSQYPW, CDR2 LRSPGD (reference sequence). CDR3 amino acids: CTCSEQGWAETLYF. The DNA read from the CDR3 is TGCACCTGCAGTGAACAGGGGTGGGCAGAA.